The 2 T cell receptor beta chains listed next were all sequenced from one sample in a study of spatial heterogeneity in lung cancer. Noted time point: sample taken at primary tumor resection. Unsorted tumor, nontumor lung tissue or cryopreserved PBMC supplied the whole RNA. TCRdb reanalysed the 5' RACE reads using MiXCR and keeps one entry per CDR3 protein. The table shows 90,000 to 95,000 distinct CDR3 sequences, with 12% occurring only once. The starting material was PBMCs, obtained at surgery. These receptors were obtained from a male donor with early-stage non-small cell lung cancer.

The chain joins TRBV7-2 to TRBJ1-3, with 7 bases identical to TRBD1. The CDR3 sequence is 15 residues long. V shed 5 bases, J shed 4 bases, and the junction held 8 bases outside the gene matches. CDR1 and CDR2 from the germline V gene are SGHTA and FQGNSA. The CDR3 sequence is CASSNEQGPGNTIYF. For the CDR3, the DNA is TGTGCCAGCAGCAACGAACAGGGGCCGGGAAACACCATATATTTT.

The chain employs TRBV11-2 and TRBJ2-5; the D is unclear. The CDR3 loop spans 15 amino acids. Germline V gives CDR1 SGHAT, CDR2 FQNNGV. V lost 0 bases, J lost 2 bases, and 10 bases lay in between. The CDR3 is CASSLDRTLQETQYF. CDR3 nucleotide sequence: TGTGCCAGCAGCTTAGATAGGACGCTTCAAGAGACCCAGTACTTC.